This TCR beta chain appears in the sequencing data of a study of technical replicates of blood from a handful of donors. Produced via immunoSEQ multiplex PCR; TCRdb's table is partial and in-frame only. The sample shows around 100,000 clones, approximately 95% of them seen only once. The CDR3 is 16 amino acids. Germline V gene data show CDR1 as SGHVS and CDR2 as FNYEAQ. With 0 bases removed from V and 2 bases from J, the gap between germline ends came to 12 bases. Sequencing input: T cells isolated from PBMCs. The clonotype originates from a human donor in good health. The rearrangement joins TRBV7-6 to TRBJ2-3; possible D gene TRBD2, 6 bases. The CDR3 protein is CASSLAGAGLTDTQYF. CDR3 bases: TGTGCCAGCAGCTTAGCAGGAGCGGGCCTCACAGATACGCAGTATTTT.